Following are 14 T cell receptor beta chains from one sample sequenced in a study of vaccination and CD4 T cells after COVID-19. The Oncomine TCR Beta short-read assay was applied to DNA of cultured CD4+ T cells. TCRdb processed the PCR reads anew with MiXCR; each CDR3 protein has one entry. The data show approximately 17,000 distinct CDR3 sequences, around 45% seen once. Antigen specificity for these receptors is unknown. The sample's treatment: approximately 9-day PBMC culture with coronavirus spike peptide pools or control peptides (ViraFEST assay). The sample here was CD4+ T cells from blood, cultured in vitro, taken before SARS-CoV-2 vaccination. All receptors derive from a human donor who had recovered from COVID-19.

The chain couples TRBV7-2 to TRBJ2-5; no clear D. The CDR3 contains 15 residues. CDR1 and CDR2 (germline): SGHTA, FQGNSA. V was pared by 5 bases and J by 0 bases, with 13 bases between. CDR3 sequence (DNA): TGTGCCAGCAGCCCTGTTCCCGCGTACCAAGAGACCCAGTACTTC. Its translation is CASSPVPAYQETQYF.

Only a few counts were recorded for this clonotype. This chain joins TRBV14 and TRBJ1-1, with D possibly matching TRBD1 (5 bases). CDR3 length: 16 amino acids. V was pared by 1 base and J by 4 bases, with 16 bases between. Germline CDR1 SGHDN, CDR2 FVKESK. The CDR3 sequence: CASSQVAGSGGTEAFF. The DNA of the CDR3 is TGTGCCAGCAGCCAAGTCGCAGGAAGTGGGGGCACTGAAGCTTTCTTT.

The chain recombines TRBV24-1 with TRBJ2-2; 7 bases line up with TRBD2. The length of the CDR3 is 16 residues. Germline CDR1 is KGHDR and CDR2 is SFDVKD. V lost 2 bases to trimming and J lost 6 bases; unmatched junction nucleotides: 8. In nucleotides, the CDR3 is TGTGCCACCAGTGATTCCTCGAAGGGGAGGGCCGGGGAGCTGTTTTTT. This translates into CATSDSSKGRAGELFF.

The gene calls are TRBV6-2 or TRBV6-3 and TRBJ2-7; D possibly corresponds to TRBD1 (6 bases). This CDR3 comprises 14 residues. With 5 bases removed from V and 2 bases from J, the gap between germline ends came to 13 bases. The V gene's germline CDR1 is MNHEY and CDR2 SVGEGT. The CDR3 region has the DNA TGTGCCAGCAGTGATTGGGACATCGCCTACGAGCAGTACTTC. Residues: CASSDWDIAYEQYF.

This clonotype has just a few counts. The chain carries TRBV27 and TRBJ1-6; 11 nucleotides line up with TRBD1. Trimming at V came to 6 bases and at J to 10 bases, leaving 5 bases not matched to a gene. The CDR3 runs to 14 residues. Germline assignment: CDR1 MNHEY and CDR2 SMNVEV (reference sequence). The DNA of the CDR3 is TGTGCCAGCAGCGGGACAGGGGGAAAATCACCCCTCCACTTT. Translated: CASSGTGGKSPLHF.

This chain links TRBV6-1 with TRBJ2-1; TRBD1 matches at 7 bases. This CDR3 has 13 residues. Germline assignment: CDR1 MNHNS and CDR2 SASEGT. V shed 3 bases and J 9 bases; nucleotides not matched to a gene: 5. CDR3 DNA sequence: TGTGCCAGCAGTGAGAGGGGGCGAGGTGAGCAGTTCTTC. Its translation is CASSERGRGEQFF.

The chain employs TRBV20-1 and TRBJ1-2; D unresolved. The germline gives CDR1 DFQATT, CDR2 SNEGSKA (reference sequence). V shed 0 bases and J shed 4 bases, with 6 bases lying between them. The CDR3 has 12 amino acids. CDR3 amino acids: CSARDHPYGYTF. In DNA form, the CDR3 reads TGCAGTGCTAGAGATCACCCCTATGGCTACACCTTC.

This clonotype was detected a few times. The CDR3 loop is CSARGVLGGAYNEQFF. The CDR3 DNA sequence: TGCAGTGCTAGGGGGGTTTTGGGAGGGGCCTACAATGAGCAGTTCTTC. V and J are TRBV20-1 and TRBJ2-1; 7 bases are shared with TRBD2. V trimming: 3 bases; J trimming: 2 bases; junction bases outside the gene matches: 10. The CDR3 loop spans 16 amino acids. Germline CDR1 and CDR2: DFQATT and SNEGSKA (reference sequence).

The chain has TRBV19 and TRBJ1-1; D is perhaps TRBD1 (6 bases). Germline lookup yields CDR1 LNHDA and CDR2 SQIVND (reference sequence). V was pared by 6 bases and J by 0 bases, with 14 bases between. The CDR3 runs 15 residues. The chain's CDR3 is CASSRDTSMNTEAFF. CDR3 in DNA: TGTGCCAGTAGCAGGGACACATCAATGAACACTGAAGCTTTCTTT. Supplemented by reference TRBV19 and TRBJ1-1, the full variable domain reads DGGITQSPKYLFRKEGQNVTLSCEQNLNHDAMYWYRQDPGQGLRLIYYSQIVNDFQKGDIAEGYSVSREKKESFPLTVTSAQKNPTAFYLCASSRDTSMNTEAFFGQGTRLTVV.

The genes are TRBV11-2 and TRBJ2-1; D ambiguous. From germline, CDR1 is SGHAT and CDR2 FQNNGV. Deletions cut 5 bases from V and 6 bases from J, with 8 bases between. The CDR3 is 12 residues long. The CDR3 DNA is TGTGCCAGCAGCCTTCAAGGCAATGAGCAGTTCTTC. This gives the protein CASSLQGNEQFF.

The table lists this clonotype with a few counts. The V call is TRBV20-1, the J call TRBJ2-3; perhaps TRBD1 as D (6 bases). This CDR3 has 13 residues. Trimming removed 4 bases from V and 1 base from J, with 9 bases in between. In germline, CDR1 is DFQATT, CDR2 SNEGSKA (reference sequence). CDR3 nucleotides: TGCAGTGCTACGACAGGCCGCACAGATACGCAGTATTTT. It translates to CSATTGRTDTQYF.

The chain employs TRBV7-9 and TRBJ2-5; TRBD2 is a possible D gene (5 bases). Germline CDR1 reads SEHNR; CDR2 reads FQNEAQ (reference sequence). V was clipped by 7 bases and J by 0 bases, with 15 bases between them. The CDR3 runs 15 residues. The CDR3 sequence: CASIGLAHDQETQYF. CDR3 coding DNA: TGTGCCAGCATCGGACTGGCACACGACCAAGAGACCCAGTACTTC.

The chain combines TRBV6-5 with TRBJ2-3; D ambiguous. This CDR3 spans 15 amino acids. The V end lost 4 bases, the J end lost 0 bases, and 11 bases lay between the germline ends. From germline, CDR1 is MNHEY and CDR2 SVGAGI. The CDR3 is CASSWTVGSTDTQYF. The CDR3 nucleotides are TGTGCCAGCAGTTGGACGGTTGGGAGCACAGATACGCAGTATTTT.

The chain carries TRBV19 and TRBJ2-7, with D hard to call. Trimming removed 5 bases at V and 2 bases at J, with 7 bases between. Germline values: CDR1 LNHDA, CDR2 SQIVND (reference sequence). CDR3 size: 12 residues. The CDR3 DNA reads TGTGCCAGTAGTGCGCCGACCTACGAGCAGTACTTC. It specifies CASSAPTYEQYF.